Described below is a single T cell receptor beta chain sequence and its context. Its antigen is not known. The data were obtained in a study of T cells expressing NK-cell markers. Study in general: CD3+CD56+NKG2C+, CD3+CD56+NKG2C- and CD3+CD56-NKG2C+ T cells, once sorted, supplied the TCR beta repertoires.

The CDR3 is made up of 15 amino acids. The germline V gene encodes CDR1 SGHRS and CDR2 YFSETQ. Notes on the study in general: The CD3+CD56-NKG2C+ fraction of a handful of donors was also led by these clonotypes. Dominant NKG2C+ clonotypes made up about 1.0-7.0% of CD8+ T cells in roughly 6 donors.

TCRdb processed the 5' RACE reads again and assigns one entry to each CDR3 protein, with no DNA. This repertoire includes around 550,000 distinct CDR3 sequences. Sequencing input: blood T cells: a sorted CD56 or NKG2C T cell subset, CD4+ or CD8+ T cells, or bulk PBMC T cells (not recorded which). This receptor was taken from a man between 18 and 35 years old in good health. The chain joins TRBV5-1 to TRBJ1-3. The CDR3 loop reads CASSLVPVTGNTIYF.